These 25 T cell receptor beta chains originate from one sample sequenced in a study of CD8+ T cells in alopecia areata. The treatment was: oral pan-JAK inhibitor, 5-10 mg twice daily. Following extraction, RNA underwent reverse transcription to cDNA, which served as the sequencing template. Repertoires were generated with immunoSEQ multiplex PCR, while TCRdb's copy carries only in-frame clones and drops some. The profile shows 190,000 or so clones, approximately 60% of them singletons. Here the sequenced sample was CD4+ T cells sorted from blood, taken at week 4, from a patient treated with tofacitinib. The receptors stem from a human donor with alopecia areata.

This clone occurred a few times. The chain carries TRBV10-3 and TRBJ2-1, with D tentatively TRBD1 (5 bases). The CDR3 length is 16 residues. Trimming left V 0 bases short and J 5 bases short, with 14 bases between. In germline, CDR1 is ENHRY, CDR2 SYGVKD. The DNA of the CDR3 is TGTGCCATCAGTGAGTCGGGTCAGGGTAAGAACAATGAGCAGTTCTTC. Its translation: CAISESGQGKNNEQFF.

This chain joins TRBV9 and TRBJ2-3; weak D call: TRBD1 (5 bases). CDR1 and CDR2 (germline): SGDLS, YYNGEE. Trimming cost V 3 bases and J 7 bases, with 15 bases left between them. The CDR3 consists of 14 residues. DNA for the CDR3: TGTGCCAGCAGCGCCACAGGACGATTTAATACGCAGTATTTT. This codes for CASSATGRFNTQYF.

This clone was observed a few times. This chain links TRBV11-1 with TRBJ2-3, with 10 bases aligning to TRBD2. V shed 5 bases and J 2 bases; nucleotides not matched to a gene: 10. CDR1 SGHAT and CDR2 FQDESV come from the germline V gene (reference sequence). The CDR3 has 17 amino acids. The CDR3 here is CASSLRERGGLTDTQYF. CDR3 DNA: TGTGCCAGCAGCCTCCGAGAGCGGGGGGGACTCACAGATACGCAGTATTTT. The complete variable domain, with remaining parts taken from reference TRBV11-1 and TRBJ2-3, reads EAEVAQSPRYKITEKSQAVAFWCDPISGHATLYWYRQILGQGPELLVQFQDESVVDDSQLPKDRFSAERLKGVDSTLKIQPAELGDSAMYLCASSLRERGGLTDTQYFGPGTRLTVL.

This clone was observed a handful of times. The rearrangement links TRBV5-1 to TRBJ2-7; tentatively, D is TRBD2 (6 bases). Germline lookup yields CDR1 SGHRS and CDR2 YFSETQ. V dropped 0 bases and J dropped 3 bases, with 19 bases sitting between them. The CDR3 consists of 17 residues. CDR3 DNA sequence: TGCGCCAGCAGCTTGGCCACTGGGACTGCCTCCTACTACGAGCAGTACTTC. Its translation is CASSLATGTASYYEQYF.

There are a few counts of this clone. The chain joins TRBV7-9 to TRBJ1-2; no firm D call. The germline V gene has CDR1 SEHNR and CDR2 FQNEAQ (reference sequence). Trimming took off 5 bases at V and 10 bases at J, with 8 bases between the two ends. The CDR3 sequence is 10 residues long. The CDR3 region is CASSRTLYTF. The CDR3 bases are TGTGCCAGCAGCCGCACACTCTACACCTTC.

V and J are TRBV29-1 and TRBJ2-3, with TRBD1 matching 7 bases. The CDR3 totals 14 residues. Germline V CDR1 and CDR2: SQVTM, ANQGSEA. Unmatched junction bases numbered 10, after V lost 6 bases and J lost 4 bases. The CDR3 is CSVGRQGQADTQYF. Written as DNA, the CDR3 is TGCAGCGTCGGGCGACAGGGTCAAGCAGATACGCAGTATTTT.

The CDR3: CAWADTGGLSSYNSPLHF. Here the CDR3 DNA reads TGTGCCTGGGCCGATACAGGGGGGCTTAGCTCCTATAATTCACCCCTCCACTTT. V gene TRBV30 combines with J gene TRBJ1-6; the match to TRBD1 covers 8 bases. The CDR3 is made up of 18 amino acids. Trimming at V came to 5 bases and at J to 0 bases, leaving 12 bases not matched to a gene. Germline V gives CDR1 GTSNPN, CDR2 SVGIG (reference sequence).

The V call is TRBV5-4, the J call TRBJ1-2, with D tentatively TRBD1 (5 bases). Germline V lookup: CDR1 SGHNT, CDR2 YYREEE (reference sequence). V lost 0 bases, J lost 4 bases, and 16 bases lay in between. CDR3 length equals 16 residues. For the CDR3, the DNA is TGTGCCAGCAGCTTGGGGACGACAGATTCTGTCTATGGCTACACCTTC. It specifies CASSLGTTDSVYGYTF.

This chain links TRBV7-9 with TRBJ2-3, with TRBD2 matching 10 bases. The V gene end was trimmed by 5 bases and the J gene end by 2 bases; junction bases not matched to a gene: 7. Germline CDR1 and CDR2: SEHNR and FQNEAQ (reference sequence). The CDR3 has 16 residues. The CDR3 region has the DNA TGTGCCAGCAGCCCCGGGACTAGCGATTTCACAGATACGCAGTATTTT. Translated: CASSPGTSDFTDTQYF.

The V and J genes are TRBV20-1 and TRBJ1-5; no clear D. Germline V CDR1 and CDR2: DFQATT, SNEGSKA (reference sequence). The length of the CDR3 is 11 residues. Trimming removed 6 bases at V and 7 bases at J, with 10 bases between. CDR3 in amino acids: CSAAQDQPQHF. The CDR3 nucleotides read TGCAGTGCGGCGCAGGACCAGCCCCAGCATTTT.

The chain has TRBV7-2 and TRBJ1-5; no firm D call. This CDR3 spans 14 amino acids. Germline values: CDR1 SGHTA, CDR2 FQGNSA. The V end lost 0 bases, the J end lost 2 bases, and 5 bases lay between the germline ends. CDR3 in amino acids: CASSLAGGNQPQHF. The CDR3, as DNA: TGTGCCAGCAGCTTAGCGGGTGGCAATCAGCCCCAGCATTTT.

This clone was picked up a small number of times. The chain is built from TRBV10-3 and TRBJ2-7; TRBD1 agrees at 7 bases. CDR1 and CDR2 (germline): ENHRY, SYGVKD. The V gene end was trimmed by 10 bases and the J gene end by 0 bases; junction bases not matched to a gene: 9. The CDR3 length is 14 residues. CDR3 coding DNA: TGTGCCACCGGGGACAGTATTGGCTCCTACGAGCAGTACTTC. Amino acid sequence: CATGDSIGSYEQYF.

V and J are TRBV29-1 and TRBJ2-1, with 11 bases aligning to TRBD2. The germline CDR1 and CDR2 sequences are SQVTM and ANQGSEA. The CDR3 runs to 16 residues. The junction had 5 bases not matched to a gene; V was cut back by 1 base and J by 3 bases. The CDR3 is CSVEGALAGDYNEQFF. CDR3 nucleotide sequence: TGCAGCGTTGAAGGGGCACTAGCGGGGGACTACAATGAGCAGTTCTTC.

To note about this clone: The same CDR3 can be traced to other DNA sequences in this sample. V gene TRBV29-1 combines with J gene TRBJ2-5; TRBD1 matches at 7 bases. There are 12 residues in the CDR3. J gave up 1 base and V 5 bases, and 1 base lay outside the gene matches. The V gene's germline CDR1 is SQVTM and CDR2 ANQGSEA. The CDR3, as DNA: TGCAGCGTTAGGACAGGCCAAGAGACCCAGTACTTC. The encoded protein is CSVRTGQETQYF.

The chain recombines TRBV11-1 with TRBJ2-3, with D possibly being TRBD2 (6 bases). Germline-derived CDR1 and CDR2 are SGHAT and FQDESV (reference sequence). The CDR3 loop spans 15 amino acids. V lost 5 bases and J 6 bases, leaving 18 bases between the germline ends. In nucleotides, the CDR3 is TGTGCCAGCAGCCCCCCCCGGGGCAGCGGGGATACGCAGTATTTT. This translates into CASSPPRGSGDTQYF.

V gene TRBV4-2 combines with J gene TRBJ2-5; D is possibly TRBD1 (5 bases). Germline CDR1 and CDR2: LGHNA and YNFKEQ. The V end lost 0 bases, the J end lost 3 bases, and 11 bases lay between the germline ends. CDR3 length: 15 amino acids. The CDR3 nucleotides read TGTGCCAGCAGCCAAGATCAGGGCAGGGAAGAGACCCAGTACTTC. Translating it yields CASSQDQGREETQYF.

The chain joins TRBV30 to TRBJ1-1; D gene unclear. CDR1 is GTSNPN, CDR2 SVGIG, per germline (reference sequence). This CDR3 is built from 12 residues. V lost 0 bases to trimming and J lost 14 bases, with 16 bases between them. DNA of the CDR3: TGTGCCTGGAGTGTGAACCCGCTACATCTCTTCTTT. This sequence encodes CAWSVNPLHLFF.

The chain carries TRBV25-1 and TRBJ2-1, with 10 bases fitting TRBD2. The CDR3 has 17 amino acids. With V trimmed by 4 bases and J by 5 bases, 11 bases remained unmatched. Germline V gives CDR1 MGHDK, CDR2 SYGVNS. CDR3: CASSARTGTSVNNEQFF. CDR3 bases: TGTGCCAGCAGTGCAAGAACCGGGACTAGCGTTAACAATGAGCAGTTCTTC.

This chain joins TRBV30 and TRBJ1-6; D is unclear. This CDR3 is 13 amino acids long. Germline-derived CDR1 and CDR2 are GTSNPN and SVGIG (reference sequence). Between the trimmed V and J ends, which lost 5 bases and 7 bases, there was a span of 12 bases. The DNA of the CDR3 is TGTGCCTGGGGTGCAAAAGGGAATTCACCCCTCCACTTT. Translating gives CAWGAKGNSPLHF.

V gene TRBV6-5 combines with J gene TRBJ1-2; D gene uncertain. CDR1 is MNHEY, CDR2 SVGAGI, per germline. The CDR3 totals 15 residues. Trimming stripped 2 bases from V and 6 bases from J, with 16 bases between. CDR3 nucleotides: TGTGCCAGCAGTTACCGTGGAGGGTATCTCGATGGCTACACCTTC. It yields the protein CASSYRGGYLDGYTF.

Notes on this clone: Other DNA sequences in this sample translate to the same CDR3. The chain's CDR3 is CSVVGSYEQYF. In DNA, the CDR3 is TGCAGCGTTGTAGGGTCCTACGAGCAGTACTTC. The V gene is TRBV29-1, the J gene TRBJ2-7; D gene ambiguous. The CDR3 spans 11 residues. The V end was cut by 4 bases, the J end by 1 base, with 5 bases between. Germline lookup yields CDR1 SQVTM and CDR2 ANQGSEA.

V and J are TRBV30 and TRBJ1-2; D is perhaps TRBD1 (5 bases). In germline, CDR1 is GTSNPN, CDR2 SVGIG (reference sequence). The CDR3 has 14 residues. The V end lost 2 bases, the J end lost 5 bases, and 15 bases lay between the germline ends. The CDR3 spells CAWSIVGGVYGYTF. CDR3 nucleotide sequence: TGTGCCTGGAGTATCGTGGGAGGGGTGTATGGCTACACCTTC.

The CDR3 DNA sequence: TGCAGCGTTGAACCCCAGAACACCGGGGAGCTGTTTTTT. This encodes CSVEPQNTGELFF. This chain uses TRBV29-1 with TRBJ2-2; D remains unclear. This CDR3 spans 13 amino acids. Germline V gene lookup returns CDR1 SQVTM and CDR2 ANQGSEA. The germline V and J ends were trimmed by 2 bases and 1 base, with 5 bases remaining between them.

This rearrangement joins TRBV11-2 to TRBJ1-1; D call uncertain. V gave up 7 bases and J gave up 5 bases, with 8 bases separating them. Germline assignment: CDR1 SGHAT and CDR2 FQNNGV. This CDR3 is built from 11 residues. The CDR3 loop reads CASKLETEAFF. CDR3 bases: TGTGCCAGCAAGTTAGAGACTGAAGCTTTCTTT.

This clone was observed a few times. The chain combines TRBV5-6 with TRBJ1-5; D might be TRBD1 (6 bases). Trimming stripped 2 bases from V and 6 bases from J, with 18 bases between. The CDR3 covers 16 residues. CDR1 is SGHDT, CDR2 YYEEEE, per germline. Here the CDR3 DNA reads TGTGCCAGCAGCTTCGGGCAGGGGACGGCTGGTCAGCCCCAGCATTTT. It yields the protein CASSFGQGTAGQPQHF.